This entry lists 22 T cell receptor beta chains sequenced from one sample in a study of T cell repertoires in cytomegalovirus infection. TCRdb fed the reads into MiXCR, producing one record per CDR3 protein. This table holds approximately 1,000,000 distinct CDR3 sequences, approximately 33% found once. What these receptors recognize is not known. This specimen consisted of cultured CD8+ T cells from PBMCs, obtained from culture after CMV antigen stimulation. The source is a human donor in good health (CMV status not recorded). Some clones in this sample may be carry-over from other donors' samples.

Only a few counts were recorded for this clonotype. As DNA, the CDR3 is TGTGCCAGCAGCTTGATCCCGGGACAGGGGGTTACCTTC. As protein: CASSLIPGQGVTF. The J gene is TRBJ1-2, the V gene TRBV7-9, with 11 bases fitting TRBD1. V lost 3 bases to trimming and J lost 14 bases; unmatched junction nucleotides: 8. The CDR3 sequence is 13 residues long. Germline CDR1 reads SEHNR; CDR2 reads FQNEAQ (reference sequence). Based on the CDR3 plus reference TRBV7-9 and TRBJ1-2, the full variable domain is DTGVSQNPRHKITKRGQNVTFRCDPISEHNRLYWYRQTLGQGPEFLTYFQNEAQLEKSRLLSDRFSAERPKGSFSTLEIQRTEQGDSAMYLCASSLIPGQGVTFGSGTRLTVV.

This clonotype has a count of ten or more. Written as DNA, the CDR3 is TGTGCCAGCAGTCAGCCCCCTTTTCTTGCCAGGGGGGGGGAGCTGTTTTTT. Translated: CASSQPPFLARGGELFF. V usage is TRBV7-2 and J usage is TRBJ2-2; 7 nucleotides line up with TRBD1. Germline V CDR1 and CDR2: SGHTA, FQGNSA. V lost 6 bases to trimming and J lost 8 bases; unmatched junction nucleotides: 18. CDR3 length equals 17 residues.

The chain links TRBV6-1 to TRBJ2-7; tentatively, D is TRBD1 or TRBD2 (5 bases each). The CDR3 spans 15 residues. V was trimmed by 5 bases and J by 0 bases, leaving 14 bases between them. The germline gives CDR1 MNHNS, CDR2 SASEGT. CDR3 DNA: TGTGCCAGCAGTCGGGGACGGTACGACTCCTACGAGCAGTACTTC. Translated, it gives CASSRGRYDSYEQYF.

The chain couples TRBV19 to TRBJ1-5, with TRBD1 identical over 9 bases. Per germline, CDR1 LNHDA and CDR2 SQIVND (reference sequence). The CDR3 has 15 residues. V was clipped by 5 bases and J by 5 bases; unmatched bases: 7. This CDR3 reads CASSLIRDRDQPQHF. Here the CDR3 DNA reads TGTGCCAGTAGTCTCATACGGGACAGGGATCAGCCCCAGCATTTT.

The chain has TRBV20-1 and TRBJ2-7; possible D gene TRBD1, 5 bases. CDR1 DFQATT and CDR2 SNEGSKA come from the germline V gene (reference sequence). This CDR3 region has 11 residues. With 0 bases removed from V and 7 bases from J, the gap between germline ends came to 7 bases. For the CDR3, the DNA is TGCAGTGCTAGAGATTACAGGGAGCAGTACTTC. This sequence encodes CSARDYREQYF.

The V gene is TRBV28, the J gene TRBJ2-3; 9 nucleotides match TRBD1. Germline V gives CDR1 MDHEN, CDR2 SYDVKM. This CDR3 has 13 residues. V shed 7 bases and J 6 bases; nucleotides not matched to a gene: 5. CDR3 amino acids: CASKGTGTDTQYF. The CDR3 coding sequence is TGTGCCAGCAAAGGGACAGGGACCGATACGCAGTATTTT.

The rearrangement links TRBV6-6 to TRBJ1-6; no clear D. Trimming removed 2 bases at V and 7 bases at J, with 6 bases between. Germline CDR1 reads MNHNY; CDR2 reads SVGAGI (reference sequence). The CDR3 length is 13 residues. The DNA for the CDR3 is TGTGCCAGCAGTTACAGCGGCAATTCACCCCTCCACTTT. This translates into CASSYSGNSPLHF.

This clonotype has a count of ten or more. The chain joins TRBV5-5 to TRBJ1-2, with no clear D. The V end was cut by 2 bases, the J end by 3 bases, with 5 bases between. The CDR3 length is 12 residues. Per germline, CDR1 SGHKS and CDR2 YYEKEE (reference sequence). The CDR3, as DNA: TGTGCCAGCAGCTTCGAGGACTATGGCTACACCTTC. Amino acids: CASSFEDYGYTF.

This sequence joins TRBV20-1 and TRBJ2-1, with D possibly matching TRBD1 (5 bases). V was clipped by 6 bases and J by 0 bases, with 12 bases between them. This CDR3 spans 14 amino acids. The germline V gene has CDR1 DFQATT and CDR2 SNEGSKA (reference sequence). The CDR3 nucleotides read TGCAGTGCCCCCCTCAGGGTCTCCTACAATGAGCAGTTCTTC. Translated: CSAPLRVSYNEQFF.

The chain couples TRBV12-3 or TRBV12-4 to TRBJ1-5; D uncertain. Trimming took 2 bases from V and 2 from J, leaving 16 bases between them. The CDR3 spans 17 residues. In DNA form, the CDR3 reads TGTGCCAGCAGTTTAACTTGGCAGCCGGACCGCAATCAGCCCCAGCATTTT. It codes for CASSLTWQPDRNQPQHF.

CDR3 in amino acids: CASSLGNPNEYF. CDR3 bases: TGTGCCAGCAGCTTGGGAAATCCGAACGAGTACTTC. This chain links TRBV5-5 with TRBJ2-4; unclear D gene. Between the trimmed V and J ends, which lost 0 bases and 14 bases, there was a span of 12 bases. Germline V lookup: CDR1 SGHKS, CDR2 YYEKEE (reference sequence). This CDR3 spans 12 amino acids.

This chain links TRBV5-1 with TRBJ2-1; D is unclear. V lost 0 bases and J lost 4, with 14 bases in between. Per germline, CDR1 SGHRS and CDR2 YFSETQ. This CDR3 has 16 residues. The CDR3 reads CASSLEFRIFYNEQFF. The CDR3 DNA follows: TGCGCCAGCAGCTTGGAATTCAGGATTTTTTACAATGAGCAGTTCTTC.

This clonotype was detected only once. The chain employs TRBV14 and TRBJ2-6; D is undetermined. The CDR3 covers 13 residues. Trimming shortened V by 10 bases and J by 0 bases, and 7 bases separated the two germline ends. Germline V gene lookup returns CDR1 SGHDN and CDR2 FVKESK. The CDR3, as DNA: TGTGCCACCCGCCGCTCTGGGGCCAACGTCCTGACTTTC. This sequence encodes CATRRSGANVLTF.

This chain connects TRBV3-1 to TRBJ2-1; 8 positions agree with TRBD2. This CDR3 comprises 17 residues. J lost 4 bases, V lost 1 base, and 9 bases had no gene match. The germline V gene has CDR1 LGHDT and CDR2 YNNKEL (reference sequence). The CDR3 region is CASSQVSAGAIYNEQFF. DNA for the CDR3: TGTGCCAGCAGCCAAGTATCAGCGGGGGCCATTTACAATGAGCAGTTCTTC.

Written as DNA, the CDR3 is TGTGCCAGCAGTTTGAGGGGGCTGATTAATCAGCCCCAGCATTTT. Protein sequence: CASSLRGLINQPQHF. The chain couples TRBV27 to TRBJ1-5; 7 bases align to TRBD1. Germline-derived CDR1 and CDR2 are MNHEY and SMNVEV (reference sequence). The CDR3 has 15 amino acids. With V trimmed by 3 bases and J by 4 bases, 6 bases remained unmatched.

The rearrangement uses TRBV6-2 or TRBV6-3 and TRBJ2-7, with 10 bases that match TRBD1. CDR1 is MNHEY and CDR2 is SVGEGT in the germline V gene. This CDR3 comprises 18 residues. The ends lost 6 bases at V and 3 bases at J; junction bases unmatched: 17. The CDR3, as DNA: TGTGCCAGCAGAACCTCCGGGACAGGGGTGAAGGTCGTCTACGAGCAGTACGTC. Translation: CASRTSGTGVKVVYEQYV.

In its sample, this clonotype was seen a few times. The V gene is TRBV19, the J gene TRBJ1-2, with 7 nucleotides matching TRBD1. V shed 7 bases and J 5 bases; nucleotides not matched to a gene: 4. The CDR3 covers 12 residues. Germline loops: CDR1 LNHDA, CDR2 SQIVND (reference sequence). The CDR3: CASKDRPYGYTF. DNA of the CDR3: TGTGCCAGTAAGGACAGGCCATATGGCTACACCTTC. The full variable domain, rest sourced from reference TRBV19 and TRBJ1-2, is DGGITQSPKYLFRKEGQNVTLSCEQNLNHDAMYWYRQDPGQGLRLIYYSQIVNDFQKGDIAEGYSVSREKKESFPLTVTSAQKNPTAFYLCASKDRPYGYTFGSGTRLTVV.

This clonotype was detected many times. This sequence joins TRBV7-2 and TRBJ2-1, with 11 bases lining up with TRBD2. V lost 1 base, J lost 9 bases, and 17 bases stayed unmatched. This CDR3 is built from 19 residues. Germline values: CDR1 SGHTA, CDR2 FQGNSA. In DNA, the CDR3 is TGTGCCAGCAGCTTAGACATAGCGGGGGGGCGTTACAGAACCGGTGAGCAGTTCTTC. It codes for CASSLDIAGGRYRTGEQFF.

V usage is TRBV27 and J usage is TRBJ2-1, with TRBD2 as a possible D gene (5 bases). The CDR3 runs to 13 residues. The V gene's germline CDR1 is MNHEY and CDR2 SMNVEV (reference sequence). V lost 3 bases to trimming and J lost 9 bases, with 12 bases between them. For the CDR3, the DNA is TGTGCCAGCAGTTTCTCGGTGGAGGCTGAGCAGTTCTTC. Translation gives CASSFSVEAEQFF.

This clonotype has just a few counts. The gene calls are TRBV4-1 and TRBJ2-1, with D maybe TRBD2 (5 bases). Germline CDR1 and CDR2: MGHRA and YSYEKL. CDR3 length: 13 amino acids. V dropped 1 base and J dropped 6 bases, with 7 bases sitting between them. CDR3 in DNA: TGCGCCAGCAGCCAAGTGGGGAGCAATGAGCAGTTCTTC. Encoded protein: CASSQVGSNEQFF.

The J gene is TRBJ1-2, the V gene TRBV7-9; D is ambiguous. CDR1 SEHNR and CDR2 FQNEAQ come from the germline V gene (reference sequence). The CDR3 is 15 residues long. V was pared by 4 bases and J by 6 bases, with 18 bases between. The CDR3 is CASSSRERSYDGYTF. In DNA, the CDR3 is TGTGCCAGCAGCTCTAGGGAAAGGTCATACGATGGCTACACCTTC.

This sequence joins TRBV6-5 and TRBJ2-4; perhaps TRBD2 as D (5 bases). V was clipped by 6 bases and J by 0 bases, with 18 bases between them. The CDR3 consists of 17 residues. Germline V gene lookup returns CDR1 MNHEY and CDR2 SVGAGI. CDR3 DNA sequence: TGTGCCAGCAGAGCCTCCCCGGACTTTCTAGCCAAAAACATTCAGTACTTC. Translated: CASRASPDFLAKNIQYF.